The 29 T cell receptor beta chains reported below all come from one sample, sequenced in a study of beta chain features in type 1 diabetes. Broader study findings: TCRB CDR3 length was moderately but significantly reduced in all four CD4+ subsets of Type 1 diabetes patients.

What these receptors recognize is not known. Expressed TCRB transcripts were sequenced after all isolated RNA was converted to cDNA. Assay: immunoSEQ multiplex PCR; the TCRdb copy retains only in-frame clones and omits some. Of 200,000 to 300,000 clones listed, 20% were seen once; the top ten hold around 0.028%. Sequenced sample: naive CD4+ T cells from blood. Receptor source: a woman between 35 and 50 years old with type 1 diabetes.

The chain recombines TRBV27 with TRBJ1-2; the D is unclear. The germline CDR1 and CDR2 sequences are MNHEY and SMNVEV (reference sequence). This CDR3 contains 15 residues. Between the trimmed V and J ends, which lost 1 base and 4 bases, there was a span of 13 bases. For the CDR3, the DNA is TGTGCCAGCAGTTTATTACCGACACCAATCTATGGCTACACCTTC. Translated, it gives CASSLLPTPIYGYTF.

The chain employs TRBV9 and TRBJ1-2, with 8 bases identical to TRBD1. Looked up from germline, CDR1 is SGDLS and CDR2 is YYNGEE. CDR3 length: 15 residues. With V trimmed by 0 bases and J by 6 bases, 7 bases remained unmatched. The CDR3 reads CASSVGSQGADGYTF. The CDR3 DNA is TGTGCCAGCAGCGTAGGTTCCCAGGGGGCAGATGGCTACACCTTC. Combining the CDR3 with reference TRBV9 and TRBJ1-2 gives the whole variable domain DSGVTQTPKHLITATGQRVTLRCSPRSGDLSVYWYQQSLDQGLQFLIQYYNGEERAKGNILERFSAQQFPDLHSELNLSSLELGDSALYFCASSVGSQGADGYTFGSGTRLTVV.

The chain links TRBV18 to TRBJ2-7; possibly TRBD2 for D (5 bases). The V end lost 2 bases, the J end lost 0 bases, and 8 bases lay between the germline ends. The CDR3 extends over 14 amino acids. Germline values: CDR1 KGHSH, CDR2 LQKENI. The DNA of the CDR3 is TGTGCCAGCTCACCAACGGGGAGCTCCTACGAGCAGTACTTC. It encodes CASSPTGSSYEQYF.

This clone was picked up one time. The chain recombines TRBV28 with TRBJ2-1; TRBD2 matches at 10 bases. V lost 4 bases to trimming and J lost 3 bases; unmatched junction nucleotides: 3. The length of the CDR3 is 15 residues. CDR1 and CDR2 (germline): MDHEN, SYDVKM. The CDR3 is CASSSLAGDYNEQFF. The DNA of the CDR3 is TGTGCCAGCAGTTCCCTAGCGGGAGACTACAATGAGCAGTTCTTC.

The rearrangement joins TRBV29-1 to TRBJ2-7; 9 nucleotides match TRBD2. Germline values: CDR1 SQVTM, CDR2 ANQGSEA. With 4 bases clipped from V and 3 bases from J, the junction kept 4 bases outside the gene matches. The CDR3 length is 13 residues. The CDR3 nucleotides are TGCAGCGTTGGGACTAGCGATTACTACGAGCAGTACTTC. It codes for CSVGTSDYYEQYF.

In its sample, this clone was seen a few times. The chain carries TRBV15 and TRBJ2-7, with 10 bases matching TRBD1. With 3 bases clipped from V and 7 bases from J, the junction kept 6 bases outside the gene matches. Germline V CDR1 and CDR2: LNHNV, YYDKDF (reference sequence). This CDR3 is built from 14 residues. CDR3 loop: CATSSDRGLGEQYF. DNA of the CDR3: TGTGCCACCAGCAGCGACAGGGGGCTAGGAGAGCAGTACTTC.

This clone was observed a handful of times. The chain uses TRBV5-1 and TRBJ2-1; 10 bases map to TRBD2. V lost 3 bases to trimming and J lost 6 bases; unmatched junction nucleotides: 6. The CDR3 loop spans 15 amino acids. Germline V gives CDR1 SGHRS, CDR2 YFSETQ. This CDR3 is CASSSTSGIGNEQFF. As DNA, the CDR3 is TGCGCCAGCAGCTCAACTAGCGGGATAGGCAATGAGCAGTTCTTC.

This rearrangement joins TRBV19 to TRBJ1-1, with D uncertain. This CDR3 spans 13 amino acids. V shed 5 bases and J shed 7 bases, with 14 bases lying between them. CDR1 is LNHDA, CDR2 SQIVND, per germline (reference sequence). CDR3 sequence reads: CASSRRRVDEAFF. As DNA, the CDR3 is TGTGCCAGTAGTCGTCGGCGGGTAGATGAAGCTTTCTTT.

The chain has TRBV9 and TRBJ2-7, with 9 bases aligning to TRBD1. Germline V lookup: CDR1 SGDLS, CDR2 YYNGEE. The trim removed 3 bases at V and 3 bases at J, leaving 4 bases unmatched. There are 14 residues in the CDR3. The CDR3, as DNA: TGTGCCAGCAGCGCCACAGGGGGCAACTACGAGCAGTACTTC. It yields the protein CASSATGGNYEQYF.

As DNA, the CDR3 is TGTGCCTGGAGAACTAGCGGTTTAGGCAATGAGCAGTTCTTC. Protein product: CAWRTSGLGNEQFF. The chain has TRBV30 and TRBJ2-1; 8 bases fit TRBD2. After removal of 3 bases from V and 6 bases from J, the junction contained 7 bases not matched to a gene. Looked up from germline, CDR1 is GTSNPN and CDR2 is SVGIG (reference sequence). The CDR3 contains 14 residues.

The count of this clone is one. CDR3 in DNA: TGTGCCAGCAGCGTAATGGGAGACGGCGGAGCTGAAGCTTTCTTT. Amino acid sequence: CASSVMGDGGAEAFF. The chain carries TRBV9 and TRBJ1-1; no reliable D call. This CDR3 is built from 15 residues. Looked up from germline, CDR1 is SGDLS and CDR2 is YYNGEE. V was shortened by 1 base and J by 6 bases, with 16 bases between the two germline ends. Filled out from reference TRBV9 and TRBJ1-1, the complete variable domain reads DSGVTQTPKHLITATGQRVTLRCSPRSGDLSVYWYQQSLDQGLQFLIQYYNGEERAKGNILERFSAQQFPDLHSELNLSSLELGDSALYFCASSVMGDGGAEAFFGQGTRLTVV.

In this sample, this clone turned up a few times. In the same sample, other DNA sequences code for this CDR3. V is TRBV29-1 and J is TRBJ1-3, with D possibly TRBD1 on 5 matching bases. Germline loops: CDR1 SQVTM, CDR2 ANQGSEA. The CDR3 is 12 amino acids. V was trimmed by 4 bases and J by 4 bases, leaving 8 bases between them. DNA for the CDR3: TGCAGCGTTGCAGGGTTCGGAAACACCATATATTTT. It translates to CSVAGFGNTIYF. Full variable domain (missing parts from reference TRBV29-1 and TRBJ1-3): SAVISQKPSRDICQRGTSLTIQCQVDSQVTMMFWYRQQPGQSLTLIATANQGSEATYESGFVIDKFPISRPNLTFSTLTVSNMSPEDSSIYLCSVAGFGNTIYFGEGSWLTVV.

This clone was seen a handful of times. The rearrangement links TRBV7-2 to TRBJ1-2; no definite D call. The germline V gene has CDR1 SGHTA and CDR2 FQGNSA. Deletions cut 2 bases from V and 0 bases from J, with 10 bases between. There are 15 residues in the CDR3. The CDR3 sequence: CASSLSTGTNYGYTF. The CDR3 coding sequence is TGTGCCAGCAGCTTATCGACGGGGACTAACTATGGCTACACCTTC.

The rearrangement uses TRBV4-1 and TRBJ2-7, with TRBD1 as a possible D gene (7 bases). The CDR3 consists of 16 residues. Germline V gene sequence: CDR1 MGHRA, CDR2 YSYEKL. With 1 base removed from V and 2 bases from J, the gap between germline ends came to 15 bases. CDR3 sequence reads: CASSQVGQGGTYEQYF. CDR3 sequence (DNA): TGCGCCAGCAGCCAAGTGGGCCAGGGGGGAACCTACGAGCAGTACTTC.

This clone was counted a few times. The genes are TRBV5-1 and TRBJ2-5; maybe TRBD1 (5 bases). There are 15 residues in the CDR3. The germline V gene encodes CDR1 SGHRS and CDR2 YFSETQ. V was cut by 7 bases and J by 7 bases, with 23 bases left in between. CDR3 nucleotides: TGCGCCAGCTTCCAAGCTCCTGGGGCCGTGGGGACCCAGTACTTC. This codes for CASFQAPGAVGTQYF.

The V and J genes are TRBV7-6 and TRBJ2-1; D not resolved. The CDR3 spans 14 residues. Trimming left V 6 bases short and J 9 bases short, with 18 bases between. CDR1 and CDR2 from the germline V gene are SGHVS and FNYEAQ. The CDR3 bases are TGTGCCAGCAGTTTAAGCCGATTCTCTACTGAGCAGTTCTTC. Its protein is CASSLSRFSTEQFF.

The rearrangement uses TRBV5-4 and TRBJ2-7, with TRBD1 matching 7 bases. Looked up from germline, CDR1 is SGHNT and CDR2 is YYREEE (reference sequence). The CDR3 is 14 amino acids. V lost 4 bases and J lost 2; bases outside the gene matches: 6. CDR3 sequence: CASSKGTVPYEQYF. The DNA for the CDR3 is TGTGCCAGCAGCAAGGGGACAGTTCCCTACGAGCAGTACTTC.

This clone was counted between two and nine times. The V and J genes are TRBV30 and TRBJ2-5, with D perhaps TRBD2 (7 bases). The CDR3 loop spans 14 amino acids. The germline gives CDR1 GTSNPN, CDR2 SVGIG (reference sequence). V was cut by 5 bases and J by 0 bases, with 13 bases left in between. CDR3 protein: CAWGRGSYQETQYF. The CDR3 DNA reads TGTGCCTGGGGGAGGGGGAGTTACCAAGAGACCCAGTACTTC.

This clone was counted only a few times. The chain recombines TRBV7-9 with TRBJ2-5; D is unclear. The CDR3 is 14 amino acids. Germline V gene data show CDR1 as SEHNR and CDR2 as FQNEAQ (reference sequence). V lost 5 bases to trimming and J lost 1 base, with 11 bases between them. CDR3 sequence: CASSVSTLQETQYF. The CDR3 DNA sequence: TGTGCCAGCAGCGTGAGCACTCTCCAAGAGACCCAGTACTTC.

This chain links TRBV11-1 with TRBJ2-5; D gene uncertain. Germline loops: CDR1 SGHAT, CDR2 FQDESV (reference sequence). This CDR3 has 12 residues. The V end lost 5 bases, the J end lost 3 bases, and 7 bases lay between the germline ends. The CDR3 loop is CASSPQEETQYF. CDR3 nucleotide sequence: TGTGCCAGCAGCCCTCAGGAAGAGACCCAGTACTTC.

The chain couples TRBV25-1 to TRBJ2-7; tentatively, D is TRBD2 (7 bases). The ends were cut back, 7 bases at V and 3 bases at J, with 13 bases in the middle. The CDR3 sequence is 13 residues long. The germline CDR1 and CDR2 sequences are MGHDK and SYGVNS. CDR3 loop: CASTRGGVYEQYF. As DNA, the CDR3 is TGTGCCAGCACCCGAGGGGGGGTCTACGAGCAGTACTTC.

This clone was detected only a few times. The chain carries TRBV5-1 and TRBJ2-1, with TRBD2 matching 11 bases. This CDR3 contains 15 residues. The V gene's germline CDR1 is SGHRS and CDR2 YFSETQ. The V segment lost 3 bases and the J segment 8 bases; nucleotides outside the gene matches: 7. CDR3 nucleotide sequence: TGCGCCAGCAGCTCACTAGCGGGAGTATCCCATGAGCAGTTCTTC. Translation gives CASSSLAGVSHEQFF.

The chain employs TRBV6-4 and TRBJ2-1; D not certain. Germline assignment: CDR1 MRHNA and CDR2 SNTAGT. The CDR3 totals 14 residues. Trimming stripped 0 bases from V and 6 bases from J, with 9 bases between. The CDR3 protein is CASSDSQTGNEQFF. CDR3 nucleotide sequence: TGTGCCAGCAGTGACTCCCAGACGGGCAATGAGCAGTTCTTC.

This clone was counted only a few times. V gene TRBV15 combines with J gene TRBJ2-7; TRBD2 is a possible D gene (6 bases). Looked up from germline, CDR1 is LNHNV and CDR2 is YYDKDF (reference sequence). The CDR3 has 14 amino acids. Deletions cut 0 bases from V and 2 bases from J, with 8 bases between. The CDR3 DNA sequence: TGTGCCACCAGCAGAGACGGCGGGGCCTACGAGCAGTACTTC. Protein sequence: CATSRDGGAYEQYF.

Regarding this clone: One end of the junction is discordant with germline, which a read error may explain. The chain employs TRBV15 and TRBJ1-2; D is uncertain. Germline V gene sequence: CDR1 LNHNV, CDR2 YYDKDF (reference sequence). The CDR3 runs 14 residues. The CDR3 coding sequence is TGTGCCACCAGCCGAGAGGAGTGGAACTATGGCTACACCTTC. It specifies CATSREEWNYGYTF.

The chain is built from TRBV11-2 and TRBJ2-5; D unresolved. V was shortened by 3 bases and J by 0 bases, with 5 bases between the two germline ends. The CDR3 runs to 13 residues. The V gene's germline CDR1 is SGHAT and CDR2 FQNNGV. The CDR3 is CASSFTDQETQYF. In nucleotides, the CDR3 is TGTGCCAGCAGCTTCACAGACCAAGAGACCCAGTACTTC.

This chain joins TRBV6-6 and TRBJ2-1, with D hard to call. The CDR3 is made up of 10 amino acids. The germline CDR1 and CDR2 sequences are MNHNY and SVGAGI (reference sequence). Trimming cost V 11 bases and J 9 bases, with 11 bases left between them. The CDR3 DNA reads as TGTGCCGCCCGCGGATTTGAGCAGTTCTTC. It encodes CAARGFEQFF.

This chain joins TRBV2 and TRBJ1-1; 9 nucleotides agree with TRBD1. The germline gives CDR1 SNHLY, CDR2 FYNNEI. The ends lost 8 bases at V and 2 bases at J; junction bases unmatched: 9. The CDR3 is 15 residues long. DNA of the CDR3: TGTGCCAGCGGATACCGGGACAGGGTTAACACTGAAGCTTTCTTT. Encoded protein: CASGYRDRVNTEAFF.

The chain has TRBV7-8 and TRBJ2-7; TRBD1 aligns across 7 bases. The CDR3 consists of 14 residues. The V gene end was trimmed by 5 bases and the J gene end by 0 bases; junction bases not matched to a gene: 4. Germline V gene sequence: CDR1 SGHVS, CDR2 FQNEAQ. The CDR3 coding sequence is TGTGCCAGCAGCCCAAGGGACAGCTCCTACGAGCAGTACTTC. Residues: CASSPRDSSYEQYF.